These 15 T cell receptor beta chains share one sample of origin, sequenced in a study of CD8+CD57+ T cells in acquired aplastic anemia. The use of genomic DNA as template underpinned the TCR beta VDJ and CDR3 profiling. In TCRdb, the reads were re-called with MiXCR into one record per CDR3 protein. The sample includes 150,000 to 200,000 distinct CDR3 sequences, more than 45% seen only once; the top ten take 0.85% to 1.2%. Flow cytometry had shown expanded CD8+CD57+ cells in the patients chosen for sequencing. The material sequenced was sorted CD4+, CD8+, or CD8+CD57+ T cells (not recorded which) from PBMCs. Receptor source: a human donor with aplastic anemia.

This clonotype was recorded only once. This chain connects TRBV28 to TRBJ1-2; 7 bases are shared with TRBD1. V was clipped by 4 bases and J by 8 bases; unmatched bases: 4. From germline, CDR1 is MDHEN and CDR2 SYDVKM. The CDR3 is 12 residues long. DNA of the CDR3: TGTGCCAGCAGTTGGACAGGCCGAGGCTACACCTTC. As protein: CASSWTGRGYTF.

The V and J genes are TRBV20-1 and TRBJ2-3; 7 bases align to TRBD1. The V gene's germline CDR1 is DFQATT and CDR2 SNEGSKA (reference sequence). The CDR3 has 16 amino acids. V was clipped by 3 bases and J by 2 bases; unmatched bases: 11. As DNA, the CDR3 is TGCAGTGCTAGTATGGGACAGACTGTTGCCACAGATACGCAGTATTTT. Its translation: CSASMGQTVATDTQYF.

CDR3 amino acids: CATSSGTGNQPQHF. Here the CDR3 DNA reads TGTGCCACCAGCTCCGGGACAGGCAATCAGCCCCAGCATTTT. The V call is TRBV24-1, the J call TRBJ1-5, with 7 bases aligning to TRBD1. The J segment lost 2 bases and the V segment lost 7 bases, leaving 4 bases of the junction unmatched. CDR1 and CDR2 from the germline V gene are KGHDR and SFDVKD. The CDR3 has 14 residues.

This clonotype appeared a few times. Just one base apart from a much larger clone, this may be a read error. The chain has TRBV20-1 and TRBJ1-1; D call uncertain. Per germline, CDR1 DFQATT and CDR2 SNEGSKA (reference sequence). V was shortened by 0 bases and J by 4 bases, with 12 bases between the two germline ends. The CDR3 runs 14 residues. CDR3: CSARDAMFFTEAFF. The CDR3, as DNA: TGCAGTGCTAGAGACGCTATGTTTTTCACTGAAGCTTTCTTT.

This clonotype was seen a single time. No conserved phenylalanine or tryptophan ends this CDR3, so it is likely a read error. This rearrangement joins TRBV5-1 to TRBJ1-1, with TRBD1 as a possible D gene (5 bases). V was shortened by 3 bases and J by 4 bases, with 16 bases between the two germline ends. Looked up from germline, CDR1 is SGHRS and CDR2 is YFSETQ. The CDR3 covers 15 residues. The CDR3 sequence: CASSSSPGISTEAFL. The CDR3 DNA sequence: TGCGCCAGCAGCTCCTCGCCAGGGATAAGCACTGAAGCTTTCCTT.

The V and J genes are TRBV6-1 and TRBJ2-3; no reliable D call. CDR1 MNHNS and CDR2 SASEGT come from the germline V gene. V lost 10 bases and J 1 base, leaving 9 bases between the germline ends. CDR3 length equals 12 residues. As DNA, the CDR3 is TGTGCCATCAGCGCAGGCACAGATACGCAGTATTTT. It specifies CAISAGTDTQYF.

The CDR3 DNA follows: TGTGCCAGTAGTATGGGGTGGACCTACGGCACTGAAGCTTTCTTT. Its protein product is CASSMGWTYGTEAFF. The V call is TRBV19, the J call TRBJ1-1; D is uncertain. Germline CDR1 LNHDA, CDR2 SQIVND (reference sequence). The V gene lost 3 bases and the J gene lost 4 bases, with 15 bases spanning the gap. This CDR3 has 15 amino acids.

The chain has TRBV7-3 and TRBJ1-5, with D uncertain. The germline V gene has CDR1 SGHTA and CDR2 FQGTGA. The CDR3 covers 14 residues. Trimming took off 2 bases at V and 4 bases at J, with 9 bases between the two ends. The CDR3 is CASSLAEVNQPQHF. The CDR3, as DNA: TGTGCCAGCAGCTTAGCAGAAGTAAATCAGCCCCAGCATTTT.

The chain has TRBV29-1 and TRBJ1-5; D possibly corresponds to TRBD1 (5 bases). There are 16 residues in the CDR3. The germline V and J ends were trimmed by 6 bases and 1 base, with 19 bases remaining between them. Germline V lookup: CDR1 SQVTM, CDR2 ANQGSEA. The CDR3 sequence: CSVKRQGWVSNQPQHF. CDR3 nucleotides: TGCAGCGTCAAAAGGCAGGGTTGGGTAAGCAATCAGCCCCAGCATTTT.

This clonotype was seen ten or more times. A junction boundary mismatches the germline segment, possibly from a read error. The J gene is TRBJ1-1, the V gene TRBV6-1, with D perhaps TRBD1 (5 bases). CDR1 and CDR2 from the germline V gene are MNHNS and SASEGT. CDR3 size: 11 residues. CDR3 in DNA: TGTGCCAGCAGTCAGGGCCAGCGGGTTCACTTT. Encoded protein: CASSQGQRVHF.

Of note for this clonotype: A much larger clone is a single base away; this may be a read error. The CDR3 coding sequence is TGTGCCAGCAGCTCTTTAGCGGGGGTTTCCTACAATGAGCAGTTCTTC. The encoded protein is CASSSLAGVSYNEQFF. The chain recombines TRBV9 with TRBJ2-1, with TRBD2 identical over 9 bases. Germline V gene data show CDR1 as SGDLS and CDR2 as YYNGEE. The CDR3 sequence is 16 residues long. The V segment lost 4 bases and the J segment 1 base; nucleotides outside the gene matches: 6.

This clonotype was observed a handful of times. The chain combines TRBV5-4 with TRBJ2-2; TRBD2 agrees at 10 bases. The CDR3 is made up of 15 amino acids. After removal of 4 bases from V and 6 bases from J, the junction contained 6 bases not matched to a gene. Germline lookup yields CDR1 SGHNT and CDR2 YYREEE (reference sequence). Here the CDR3 reads CASSPSGGAAGELFF. The CDR3 DNA reads TGTGCCAGCAGCCCGAGCGGGGGGGCCGCCGGGGAGCTGTTTTTT.

Many counts were recorded for this clonotype. The chain carries TRBV12-3 or TRBV12-4 and TRBJ1-5, with a tentative D call TRBD1 (5 bases). The CDR3 runs 13 residues. V dropped 2 bases and J dropped 4 bases, with 6 bases sitting between them. For the CDR3, the DNA is TGTGCCAGCAGTTTACGGGGGAATCAGCCCCAGCATTTT. This gives the protein CASSLRGNQPQHF.

The chain has TRBV12-3 or TRBV12-4 and TRBJ2-7, with D possibly matching TRBD2 (5 bases). V lost 3 bases, J lost 2 bases, and 8 bases lay in between. This CDR3 spans 13 amino acids. CDR3 in amino acids: CASSLRAAYEQYF. The CDR3, as DNA: TGTGCCAGCAGTTTGCGGGCAGCCTACGAGCAGTACTTC.

This chain connects TRBV10-2 to TRBJ2-1; perhaps TRBD2 as D (5 bases). The CDR3 is made up of 11 amino acids. The germline gives CDR1 WSHSY, CDR2 SAAADI. V lost 8 bases and J lost 12, with 14 bases in between. The CDR3 nucleotides are TGCGCCAGCGAGGAACTAGATGGGCAGTTCTTC. Translation gives CASEELDGQFF.